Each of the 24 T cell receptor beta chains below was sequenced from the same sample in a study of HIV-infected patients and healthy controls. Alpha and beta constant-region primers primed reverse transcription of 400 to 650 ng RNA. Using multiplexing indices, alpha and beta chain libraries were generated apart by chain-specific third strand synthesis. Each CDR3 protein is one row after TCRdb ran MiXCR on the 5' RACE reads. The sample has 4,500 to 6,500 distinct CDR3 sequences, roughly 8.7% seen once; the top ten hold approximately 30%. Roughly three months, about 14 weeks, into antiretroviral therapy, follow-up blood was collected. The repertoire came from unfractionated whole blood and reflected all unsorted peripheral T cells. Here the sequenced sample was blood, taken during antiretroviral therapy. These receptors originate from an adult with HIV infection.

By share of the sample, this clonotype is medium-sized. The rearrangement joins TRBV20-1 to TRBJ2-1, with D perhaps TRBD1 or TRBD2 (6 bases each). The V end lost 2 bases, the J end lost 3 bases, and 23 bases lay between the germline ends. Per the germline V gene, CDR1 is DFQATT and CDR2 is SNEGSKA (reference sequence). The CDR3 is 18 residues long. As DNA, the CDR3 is TGCAGTGCTAGACCCTCGGGACACCTCCTCGGGGGCTACAATGAGCAGTTCTTC. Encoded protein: CSARPSGHLLGGYNEQFF.

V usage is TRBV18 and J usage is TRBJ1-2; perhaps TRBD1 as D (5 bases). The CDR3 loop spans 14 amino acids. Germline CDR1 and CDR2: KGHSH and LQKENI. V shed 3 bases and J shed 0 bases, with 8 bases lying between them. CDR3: CASSPQGANYGYTF. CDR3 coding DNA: TGTGCCAGCTCACCCCAGGGAGCTAACTATGGCTACACCTTC. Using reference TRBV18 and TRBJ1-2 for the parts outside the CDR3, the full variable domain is NAGVMQNPRHLVRRRGQEARLRCSPMKGHSHVYWYRQLPEEGLKFMVYLQKENIIDESGMPKERFSAEFPKEGPSILRIQQVVRGDSAAYFCASSPQGANYGYTFGSGTRLTVV.

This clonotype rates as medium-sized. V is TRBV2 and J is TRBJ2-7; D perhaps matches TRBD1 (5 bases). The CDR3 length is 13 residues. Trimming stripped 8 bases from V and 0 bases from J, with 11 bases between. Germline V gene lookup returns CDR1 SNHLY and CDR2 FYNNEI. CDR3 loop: CASCWGSSYEQYF. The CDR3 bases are TGTGCCAGCTGCTGGGGCAGCTCCTACGAGCAGTACTTC.

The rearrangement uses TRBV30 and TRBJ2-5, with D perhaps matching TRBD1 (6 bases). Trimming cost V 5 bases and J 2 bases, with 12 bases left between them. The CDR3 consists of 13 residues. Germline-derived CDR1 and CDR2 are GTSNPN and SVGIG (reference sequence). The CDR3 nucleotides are TGTGCCTGGGTAGGACAGAAGCAAGAGACCCAGTACTTC. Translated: CAWVGQKQETQYF.

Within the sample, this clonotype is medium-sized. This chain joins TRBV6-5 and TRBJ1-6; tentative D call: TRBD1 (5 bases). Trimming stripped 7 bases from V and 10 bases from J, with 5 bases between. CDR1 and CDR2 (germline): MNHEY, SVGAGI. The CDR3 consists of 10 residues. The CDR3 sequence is CASNRSPLHF. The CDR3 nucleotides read TGTGCCAGCAACAGGTCACCCCTCCACTTT.

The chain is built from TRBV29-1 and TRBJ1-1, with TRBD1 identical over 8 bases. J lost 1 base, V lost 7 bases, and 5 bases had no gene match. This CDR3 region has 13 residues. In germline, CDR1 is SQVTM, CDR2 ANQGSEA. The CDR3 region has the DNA TGCAGCGCCTTGACAGGGGAGAACACTGAAGCTTTCTTT. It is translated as CSALTGENTEAFF. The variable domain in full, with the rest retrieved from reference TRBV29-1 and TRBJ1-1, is SAVISQKPSRDICQRGTSLTIQCQVDSQVTMMFWYRQQPGQSLTLIATANQGSEATYESGFVIDKFPISRPNLTFSTLTVSNMSPEDSSIYLCSALTGENTEAFFGQGTRLTVV.

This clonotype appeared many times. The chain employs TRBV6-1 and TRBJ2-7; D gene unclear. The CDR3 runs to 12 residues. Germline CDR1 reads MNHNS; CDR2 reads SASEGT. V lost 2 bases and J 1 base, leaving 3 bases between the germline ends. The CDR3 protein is CASSERSYEQYF. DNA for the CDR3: TGTGCCAGCAGTGAAAGGTCCTACGAGCAGTACTTC.

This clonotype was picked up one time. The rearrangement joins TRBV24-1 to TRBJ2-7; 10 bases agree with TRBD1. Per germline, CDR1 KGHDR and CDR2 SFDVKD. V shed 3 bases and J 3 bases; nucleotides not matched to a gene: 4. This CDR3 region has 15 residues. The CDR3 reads CATSDTGQGIYEQYF. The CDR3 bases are TGTGCCACCAGTGATACGGGACAGGGGATCTACGAGCAGTACTTC.

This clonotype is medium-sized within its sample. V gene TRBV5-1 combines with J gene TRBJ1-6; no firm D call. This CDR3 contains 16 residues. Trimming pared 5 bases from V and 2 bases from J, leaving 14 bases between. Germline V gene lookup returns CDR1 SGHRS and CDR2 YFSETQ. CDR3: CASRRGEVAYNSPLHF. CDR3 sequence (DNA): TGCGCCAGCAGACGGGGAGAGGTAGCCTATAATTCACCCCTCCACTTT.

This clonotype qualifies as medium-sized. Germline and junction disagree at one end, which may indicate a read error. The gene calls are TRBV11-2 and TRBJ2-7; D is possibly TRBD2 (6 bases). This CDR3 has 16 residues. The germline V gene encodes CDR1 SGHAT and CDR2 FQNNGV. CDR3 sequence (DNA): TGTGCCAGCAGCTGGGAATCCCCAGGGACTTCCTACGAGCTGTACTTC. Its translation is CASSWESPGTSYELYF.

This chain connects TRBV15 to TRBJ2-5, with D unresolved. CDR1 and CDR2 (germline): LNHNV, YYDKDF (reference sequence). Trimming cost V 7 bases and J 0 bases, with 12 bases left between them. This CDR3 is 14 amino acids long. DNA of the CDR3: TGTGCCACCACCTTAACAGACTACCAAGAGACCCAGTACTTC. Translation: CATTLTDYQETQYF.

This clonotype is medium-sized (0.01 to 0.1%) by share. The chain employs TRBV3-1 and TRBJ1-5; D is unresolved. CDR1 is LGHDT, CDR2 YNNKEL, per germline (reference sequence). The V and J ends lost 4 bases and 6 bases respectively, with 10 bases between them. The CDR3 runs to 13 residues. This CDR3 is CASSPESSQPQHF. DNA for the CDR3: TGTGCCAGCAGCCCCGAGTCGAGTCAGCCCCAGCATTTT.

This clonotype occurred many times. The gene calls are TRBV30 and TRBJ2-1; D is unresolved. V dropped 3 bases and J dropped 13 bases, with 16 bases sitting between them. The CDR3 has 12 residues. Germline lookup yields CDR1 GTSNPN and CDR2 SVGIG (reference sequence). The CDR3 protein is CAWSVLTSGQFF. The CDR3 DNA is TGTGCCTGGAGCGTCCTGACGTCCGGACAGTTCTTC.

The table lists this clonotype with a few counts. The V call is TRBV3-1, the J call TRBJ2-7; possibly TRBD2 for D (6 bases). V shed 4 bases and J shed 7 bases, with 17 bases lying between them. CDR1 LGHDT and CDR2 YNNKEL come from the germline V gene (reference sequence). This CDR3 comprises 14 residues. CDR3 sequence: CASSLRERDGEQYF. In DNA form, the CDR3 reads TGTGCCAGCAGCCTCCGGGAGCGAGATGGGGAGCAGTACTTC.

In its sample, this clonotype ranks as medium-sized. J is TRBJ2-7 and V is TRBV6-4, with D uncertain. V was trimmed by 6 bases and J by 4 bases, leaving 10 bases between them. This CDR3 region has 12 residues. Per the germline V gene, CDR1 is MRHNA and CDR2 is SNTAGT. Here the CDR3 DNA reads TGTGCCAGCAGCCTAAAAGGGTACGAGCAGTACTTC. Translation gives CASSLKGYEQYF.

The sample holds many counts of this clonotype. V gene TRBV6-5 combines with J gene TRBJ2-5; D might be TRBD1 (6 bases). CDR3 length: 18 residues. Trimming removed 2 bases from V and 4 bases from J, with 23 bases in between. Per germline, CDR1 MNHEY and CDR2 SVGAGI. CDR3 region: CASSYRSPGQKWRETQYF. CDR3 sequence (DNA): TGTGCCAGCAGTTACAGGTCACCTGGACAGAAGTGGCGAGAGACCCAGTACTTC.

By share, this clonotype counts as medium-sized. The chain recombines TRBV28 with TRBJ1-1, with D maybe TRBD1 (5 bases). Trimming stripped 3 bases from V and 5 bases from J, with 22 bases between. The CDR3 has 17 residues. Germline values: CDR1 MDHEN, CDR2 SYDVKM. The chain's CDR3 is CASSFGPEGKLGTEAFF. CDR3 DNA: TGTGCCAGCAGTTTTGGTCCTGAGGGGAAATTAGGAACTGAAGCTTTCTTT.

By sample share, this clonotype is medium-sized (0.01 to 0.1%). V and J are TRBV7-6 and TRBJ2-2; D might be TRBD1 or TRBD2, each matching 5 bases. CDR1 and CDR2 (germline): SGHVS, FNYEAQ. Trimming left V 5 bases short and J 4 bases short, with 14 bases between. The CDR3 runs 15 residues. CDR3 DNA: TGTGCCAGCAGCCCCTTAGAGGGGCGCACCGGGGAGCTGTTTTTT. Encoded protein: CASSPLEGRTGELFF. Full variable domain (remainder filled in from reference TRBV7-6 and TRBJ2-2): GAGVSQSPRYKVTKRGQDVALRCDPISGHVSLYWYRQALGQGPEFLTYFNYEAQQDKSGLPNDRFSAERPEGSISTLTIQRTEQRDSAMYRCASSPLEGRTGELFFGEGSRLTVL.

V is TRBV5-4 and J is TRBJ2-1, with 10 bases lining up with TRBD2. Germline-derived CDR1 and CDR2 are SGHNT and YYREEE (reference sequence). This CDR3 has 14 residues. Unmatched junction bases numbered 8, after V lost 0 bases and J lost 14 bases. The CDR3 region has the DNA TGTGCCAGCAGCTTGGCCGGGACTAGCGCCAAAGAGTTCTTC. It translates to CASSLAGTSAKEFF.

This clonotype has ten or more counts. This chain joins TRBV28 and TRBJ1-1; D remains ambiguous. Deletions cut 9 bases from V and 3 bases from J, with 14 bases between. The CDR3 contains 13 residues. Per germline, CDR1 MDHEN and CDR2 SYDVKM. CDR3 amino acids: CASLLSIDTEAFF. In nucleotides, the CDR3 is TGTGCCAGTCTATTGTCGATTGACACTGAAGCTTTCTTT. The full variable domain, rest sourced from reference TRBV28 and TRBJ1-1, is DVKVTQSSRYLVKRTGEKVFLECVQDMDHENMFWYRQDPGLGLRLIYFSYDVKMKEKGDIPEGYSVSREKKERFSLILESASTNQTSMYLCASLLSIDTEAFFGQGTRLTVV.

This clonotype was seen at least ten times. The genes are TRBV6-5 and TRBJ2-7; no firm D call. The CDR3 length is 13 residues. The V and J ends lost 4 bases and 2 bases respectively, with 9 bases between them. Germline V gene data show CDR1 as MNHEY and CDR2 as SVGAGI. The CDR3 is CASSSPKTYEQYF. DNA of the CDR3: TGTGCCAGCAGTTCTCCTAAAACCTACGAGCAGTACTTC.

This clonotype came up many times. CDR3 in DNA: TGTGCCAGCAGCTCCCGGATTTCGGGCGGCTCTGGGGCCAACGTCCTGACTTTC. Its translation: CASSSRISGGSGANVLTF. The J gene is TRBJ2-6, the V gene TRBV5-4; no definite D call. Trimming removed 3 bases at V and 0 bases at J, with 16 bases between. The CDR3 spans 18 residues. The V gene's germline CDR1 is SGHNT and CDR2 YYREEE (reference sequence).

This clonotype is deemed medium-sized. The CDR3 loop is CASSDSDTDTQYF. The CDR3 DNA reads as TGTGCCAGCAGTGACTCAGACACAGATACGCAGTATTTT. The chain has TRBV6-4 and TRBJ2-3; unclear D gene. The germline V and J ends were trimmed by 0 bases and 2 bases, with 3 bases remaining between them. The germline V gene has CDR1 MRHNA and CDR2 SNTAGT. This CDR3 has 13 amino acids.

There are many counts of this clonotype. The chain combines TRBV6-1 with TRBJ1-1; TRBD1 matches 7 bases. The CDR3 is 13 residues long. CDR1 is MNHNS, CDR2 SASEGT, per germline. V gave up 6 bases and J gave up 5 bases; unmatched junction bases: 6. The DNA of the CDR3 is TGTGCCAGCAGAGACAGGGTATGGACTGAAGCTTTCTTT. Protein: CASRDRVWTEAFF.